This TCR beta chain was documented in a study of cytomegalovirus exposure and HLA in healthy donors. Notes on the study in general: There was a cluster of highly shared sequence variants that was likely a sequencing artifact.

To note about this clone: Its antigen is still unknown.

Germline lookup yields CDR1 SGHDT and CDR2 YYEEEE. This CDR3 has 17 amino acids. V lost 1 base to trimming and J lost 0 bases, with 14 bases between them. Vbeta (60) and Jbeta (13) primers were used in the PCR. The table came from immunoSEQ multiplex PCR; TCRdb's copy has only in-frame clones and leaves some out. The sample carries 220,000 or so clones, around four fifths recorded once. The clonotype was recovered from a male donor in good health and CMV-seronegative. The genes are TRBV5-6 and TRBJ2-4, with a weak D call TRBD1 (5 bases). Sample: PBMCs. The CDR3 protein is CASSLPGPRIAKNIQYF. The CDR3 nucleotides are TGTGCCAGCAGCTTGCCAGGGCCCCGAATAGCCAAAAACATTCAGTACTTC.